This TCR beta chain was captured by sequencing in a study of graft-versus-host responses after intestinal transplantation. Whole-study results and caveats: Graft-donor T cell macrochimerism coincided with high graft-versus-host to host-versus-graft clonal ratios in allografts. GvH clones detected in recipient marrow included some appearing first in ileum or blood.

Investigators treated the graft tissue so that it released intraepithelial and lamina propria lymphocytes. On this clone: Its specificity is unknown.

Germline V gives CDR1 GTSNPN, CDR2 SVGIG (reference sequence). V was pared by 1 base and J by 4 bases, with 0 bases of the junction left unmatched. CDR3 length equals 14 residues. Method: immunoSEQ multiplex PCR; TCRdb's copy keeps in-frame clones and lacks some. The repertoire holds some 2,200 clones, with around 80% as singletons. The specimen comprised ileum tissue, sampled 18 days after transplant. The TCR was taken from a human patient who received an intestinal transplant, so some T cells may come from the graft donor. The V call is TRBV30, the J call TRBJ1-6; 8 nucleotides align to TRBD1. CDR3 coding DNA: TGTGCCTGGAGTGGGACAGGGTATAATTCACCCCTCCACTTT. Residues: CAWSGTGYNSPLHF.